The 9 T cell receptor beta chains listed next were all sequenced from one sample in a study of T cell responses to AZD1222 COVID-19 vaccine. Data came from immunoSEQ multiplex PCR; TCRdb stores just in-frame clones and leaves some out. The sample has 110,000 to 150,000 clones; 88% are singletons. Material: peripheral blood, obtained 28 days after the second AZD1222 dose. The receptors shown here come from an adult who received the AZD1222 COVID-19 vaccine.

The chain couples TRBV5-1 to TRBJ1-4; D not resolved. The CDR3 is 16 amino acids. Trimming took off 4 bases at V and 6 bases at J, with 19 bases between the two ends. CDR1 and CDR2 (germline): SGHRS, YFSETQ. CDR3 loop: CASSPTGLQKDEKLFF. DNA for the CDR3: TGCGCCAGCAGCCCAACCGGGCTCCAAAAGGATGAAAAACTGTTTTTT.

The chain recombines TRBV28 with TRBJ1-1, with TRBD1 identical over 8 bases. The CDR3 has 14 residues. Germline V gives CDR1 MDHEN, CDR2 SYDVKM. V lost 6 bases, J lost 4 bases, and 7 bases stayed unmatched. The CDR3 here is CASRKDRVFTEAFF. The CDR3 nucleotides read TGTGCCAGCAGAAAGGACAGGGTGTTCACTGAAGCTTTCTTT.

The chain couples TRBV11-2 to TRBJ2-7; D unresolved. Germline CDR1 SGHAT, CDR2 FQNNGV. Trimming shortened V by 2 bases and J by 1 base, and 3 bases separated the two germline ends. The length of the CDR3 is 12 residues. The CDR3 sequence: CASSLNSYEQYF. CDR3 DNA sequence: TGTGCCAGCAGCTTAAATTCCTACGAGCAGTACTTC. The whole variable domain, remainder taken from reference TRBV11-2 and TRBJ2-7, is EAGVAQSPRYKIIEKRQSVAFWCNPISGHATLYWYQQILGQGPKLLIQFQNNGVVDDSQLPKDRFSAERLKGVDSTLKIQPAKLEDSAVYLCASSLNSYEQYFGPGTRLTVT.

This clone was counted only a few times. The chain couples TRBV6-1 to TRBJ1-5, with D possibly TRBD1 on 5 matching bases. The CDR3 loop spans 15 amino acids. Trimming left V 1 base short and J 3 bases short, with 10 bases between. CDR1 and CDR2 from the germline V gene are MNHNS and SASEGT. Here the CDR3 DNA reads TGTGCCAGCAGTGAAGTTGCAGGGTTCAATCAGCCCCAGCATTTT. Translation: CASSEVAGFNQPQHF.

V usage is TRBV6-5 and J usage is TRBJ2-7; 13 bases align to TRBD2. CDR3 length: 15 amino acids. Germline loops: CDR1 MNHEY, CDR2 SVGAGI. Trimming at V came to 2 bases and at J to 5 bases, leaving 3 bases not matched to a gene. The CDR3 nucleotides read TGTGCCAGCAGTTACGGGACTAGCGGGGTCAACGAGCAGTACTTC. This codes for CASSYGTSGVNEQYF.

The chain carries TRBV27 and TRBJ2-3; 11 bases map to TRBD2. The ends lost 5 bases at V and 2 bases at J; junction bases unmatched: 3. The germline V gene encodes CDR1 MNHEY and CDR2 SMNVEV (reference sequence). This CDR3 comprises 15 residues. The CDR3 nucleotides read TGTGCCAGCAGTGGGACTAGCGGATACACAGATACGCAGTATTTT. This translates into CASSGTSGYTDTQYF.

J is TRBJ2-7 and V is TRBV5-6; the match to TRBD2 covers 7 bases. Losses at the gene ends were 3 bases for V and 0 bases for J; bases not matched to a gene: 3. There are 14 residues in the CDR3. Germline CDR1 and CDR2: SGHDT and YYEEEE. The CDR3 nucleotides read TGTGCCAGCAGCTCCCGGGACTACTCCTACGAGCAGTACTTC. Its translation is CASSSRDYSYEQYF.

In its sample, this clone was seen once. This chain joins TRBV6-2 or TRBV6-3 and TRBJ2-5; D may correspond to TRBD1 or TRBD2 (5 bases each). CDR1 is MNHEY, CDR2 SVGEGT, per germline. This CDR3 comprises 16 residues. The ends were cut back, 0 bases at V and 2 bases at J, with 13 bases in the middle. The CDR3 region has the DNA TGTGCCAGCAGTTACTCTGCCCAGGGCGGGCAAGAGACCCAGTACTTC. Residues: CASSYSAQGGQETQYF.

The V call is TRBV19, the J call TRBJ2-3, with 12 bases identical to TRBD2. Germline trimming cut 5 bases from V and 2 bases from J; bases unmatched to any gene: 5. Germline values: CDR1 LNHDA, CDR2 SQIVND (reference sequence). This CDR3 is 16 amino acids long. As DNA, the CDR3 is TGTGCCAGTAGTCCCGGACTAGCGGGAATCACAGATACGCAGTATTTT. The encoded protein is CASSPGLAGITDTQYF.